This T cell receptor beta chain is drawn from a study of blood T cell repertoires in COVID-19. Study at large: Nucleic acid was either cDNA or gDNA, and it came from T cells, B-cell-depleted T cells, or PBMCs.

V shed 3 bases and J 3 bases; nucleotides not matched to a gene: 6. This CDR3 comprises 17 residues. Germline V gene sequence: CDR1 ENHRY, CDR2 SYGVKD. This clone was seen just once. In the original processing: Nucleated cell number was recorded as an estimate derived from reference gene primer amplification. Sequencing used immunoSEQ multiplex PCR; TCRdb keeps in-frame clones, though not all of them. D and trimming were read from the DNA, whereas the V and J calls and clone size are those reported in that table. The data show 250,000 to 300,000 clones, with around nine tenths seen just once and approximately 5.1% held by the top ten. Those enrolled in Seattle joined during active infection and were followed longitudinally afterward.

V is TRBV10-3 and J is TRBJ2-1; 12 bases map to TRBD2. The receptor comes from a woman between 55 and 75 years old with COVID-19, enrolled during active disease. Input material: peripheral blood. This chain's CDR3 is CAISDLRLAGVYNEQFF. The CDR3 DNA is TGTGCCATCAGTGACCTTAGACTAGCGGGAGTCTACAATGAGCAGTTCTTC.